A selection of T cell receptor beta chains follows, all from one sample in a study of blood T cell repertoires in COVID-19. Repertoires were generated with immunoSEQ multiplex PCR, while TCRdb's copy carries only in-frame clones and drops some. The table records about 98,000 clones, roughly 80% of them present only once. Sequencing was performed on peripheral blood. The source of these receptors is a man of 80 years or more with acute or convalescent COVID-19. CDR3s include the opening cysteine and the closing phenylalanine or tryptophan. The D gene is left open where the match is weak. Rows give clone size only sometimes, using once, few, many, or a class for an expanded clone.

V gene,clone size,J gene,D gene,CDR3 DNA,CDR3 protein
TRBV6-6,-,TRBJ2-5,-,TGTGCCAGCAAACCAGGTGTTTCGGAGACCCAGTACTTC,CASKPGVSETQYF
TRBV10-1,-,TRBJ2-1,-,TGCGCCAGCAGTGAGGCAGGGGTCTTAGACAATGAGCAGTTCTTC,CASSEAGVLDNEQFF
TRBV29-1,-,TRBJ2-5,TRBD2,TGCAGCGTTCCACCCGGGGGGGGGACCCAGTACTTC,CSVPPGGGTQYF
TRBV30,-,TRBJ1-2,-,TGTGCCCGGAGGGTCCACTCGAAGAATGGCTACACCTTC,CARRVHSKNGYTF
TRBV7-9,-,TRBJ1-6,TRBD1,TGTGCCAGCAGCTTAGTTGGGACAGGGATGGTTCCCCTCCACTTT,CASSLVGTGMVPLHF
TRBV3-1/TRBV3-2,-,TRBJ1-4,-,TGTGCCAGCAGCCAAGTTCAGGGTTTTGGCGAAAAACTGTTTTTT,CASSQVQGFGEKLFF
TRBV12-2,-,TRBJ2-2,-,TGTGCAAGTCGCCTGGGGGCTCGTGGCACCGGGGAGCTGTTTTTT,CASRLGARGTGELFF
TRBV7-2,once,TRBJ1-4,-,TGTGCCAGCAGCTTAGCGCAGGGACACCTAGCAACTAATGAAAAACTGTTTTTT,CASSLAQGHLATNEKLFF
TRBV30,-,TRBJ1-5,TRBD1,TGTGCCTGGAGTACCAATCCCTGGACAGGGACAGGTCAGCCCCAGCATTTT,CAWSTNPWTGTGQPQHF
TRBV6-2/TRBV6-3,-,TRBJ2-4,-,TGTGCCAGCAGTTACGCGGGGGCCAAAAACATTCAGTACTTC,CASSYAGAKNIQYF
TRBV5-1,-,TRBJ2-1,TRBD2,TGCGCCAGCGGGGGGACTAGCGACAATGAGCAGTTCTTC,CASGGTSDNEQFF
TRBV7-2,-,TRBJ1-5,-,TGTGCCAGCAGCTTAGACAATTTTAGCAATCAGCCCCAGCATTTT,CASSLDNFSNQPQHF
TRBV7-2,-,TRBJ2-4,-,TGTGCCAGCAGCTTACCAACAGCAGCCAAAAACATTCAGTACTTC,CASSLPTAAKNIQYF
TRBV20-1,-,TRBJ2-2,TRBD2,TGCAGTGCTAGTTTAGCGGGGTCAAACACCGGGGAGCTGTTTTTT,CSASLAGSNTGELFF
TRBV6-6,few,TRBJ1-4,-,TGTGCCAGCACGGTCATTAATGAAAAACTGTTTTTT,CASTVINEKLFF
TRBV4-1,-,TRBJ1-2,-,TGCGCCAGCAGCCAAGGGTCCGGCCAGGGGTCGGGCTATGGCTACACCTTC,CASSQGSGQGSGYGYTF
TRBV7-9,once,TRBJ2-5,TRBD2,TGTGCCAGCAGCTCCGGACTAGCGGGGGCCCAAGAGGAGACCCAGTACTTC,CASSSGLAGAQEETQYF
TRBV3-1/TRBV3-2,-,TRBJ2-5,-,TGTGCCAGCAACCAGCGGCTAGCCAAAGAGACCCAGTACTTC,CASNQRLAKETQYF
TRBV10-1,once,TRBJ1-4,-,TGCGCCAGCAGTGAGTCGGGAGTAACCGGAAAACTGTTTTTT,CASSESGVTGKLFF
TRBV19,-,TRBJ1-3,-,TGTGCCAGTAGGGCCCCATACTCTGGAAACACCATATATTTT,CASRAPYSGNTIYF
TRBV10-3,medium-sized,TRBJ1-1,-,TGTGCCATCAGTGAGGGCATCCAGAACACTGAAGCTTTCTTT,CAISEGIQNTEAFF
TRBV10-2,-,TRBJ2-5,-,TGCGCCAGCAGTGAGTTACCGGGGGCTAGCGGTCAAGAGACCCAGTACTTC,CASSELPGASGQETQYF
TRBV7-8,-,TRBJ1-3,-,TGTGCCAGCAGCCTCTCCTCTGGAAACACCATATATTTT,CASSLSSGNTIYF
TRBV21-1,-,TRBJ2-7,-,TGTGCCAGCAGCGCCCGGTCGCAGTACTTC,CASSARSQYF
TRBV11-3,once,TRBJ2-1,TRBD1,TGTGCCAGCAGCTTAGGACAGGGTCAATTCTCCTACAATGAGCAGTTCTTC,CASSLGQGQFSYNEQFF
TRBV20-1,-,TRBJ2-1,-,TGCAGTGCTAGTTTTCGGAGGAACTCCTACAATGAGCAGTTCTTC,CSASFRRNSYNEQFF
TRBV5-1,-,TRBJ1-1,-,TGCGCCAGCACCCGGGACTTCAAGACTGAAGCTTTCTTT,CASTRDFKTEAFF
TRBV24-1,-,TRBJ2-3,-,TGTGCCACCAGTGAAACTACGGTGACTAGCACAGATACGCAGTATTTT,CATSETTVTSTDTQYF
TRBV4-3,-,TRBJ2-1,TRBD2,TGCGCCAGCAGCCAAGCGTTACTAGCGGCAAACTACAATGAGCAGTTCTTC,CASSQALLAANYNEQFF
TRBV5-8,-,TRBJ1-1,-,TGTGCCAGCAGCTCTATACCGGGGGGCGGGCGGACTGAAGCTTTCTTT,CASSSIPGGGRTEAFF
TRBV29-1,-,TRBJ1-2,TRBD1,TGCAGCGTGGGACAGGACGGCTACACCTTC,CSVGQDGYTF
TRBV7-2,few,TRBJ2-7,-,TGTGCCAGCAGCTTAACGAGGGATTGGGGCGAGCAGTACTTC,CASSLTRDWGEQYF
TRBV5-6,-,TRBJ2-7,-,TGTGCCAGCAGCTTAAAACCGAGCTCCTACGAGCAGTACTTC,CASSLKPSSYEQYF
TRBV7-9,once,TRBJ2-3,TRBD1,TGTGCCAGCAGCTTCACAGGGGGCCAAGATACGCAGTATTTT,CASSFTGGQDTQYF
TRBV19,few,TRBJ2-1,TRBD1,TGTGCCAGTACCCCCCGGACAGGGGGCTCCTACAATGAGCAGTTCTTC,CASTPRTGGSYNEQFF
TRBV25-1,-,TRBJ2-2,-,TGTGCCAGCAGTGTGTCAGGGTACACCGGGGAGCTGTTTTTT,CASSVSGYTGELFF
TRBV29-1,-,TRBJ2-7,TRBD2,TGCAGCGTCCTCGTGGGACTAGCGGGATCCTACGAGCAGTACTTC,CSVLVGLAGSYEQYF
TRBV5-1,-,TRBJ1-2,-,TGCGCCAGCAGCTTGGAAGGGACTCCCCAGGCTGGCTACACCTTC,CASSLEGTPQAGYTF
TRBV6-6,-,TRBJ1-5,-,TGTGCCAGCAGTCCATTACAGAATCAGCCCCAGCATTTT,CASSPLQNQPQHF
TRBV5-1,-,TRBJ2-7,TRBD1,TGCGCCAGCAGCTTGGCTTCAACAGGGGATTGGAGGGAGCAGTACTTC,CASSLASTGDWREQYF
TRBV11-2,-,TRBJ2-7,TRBD2,TGTGCCAGCAGCTTAGGGCGGGGGGCATTAGGGAACGAGCAGTACTTC,CASSLGRGALGNEQYF
TRBV11-2,-,TRBJ1-1,-,TGTGCCAGTACCTTGCGGGTCTCGACGTCTGAAGCTTTCTTT,CASTLRVSTSEAFF
TRBV5-1,-,TRBJ1-2,TRBD1,TGCGCCAGCAGCCCGGACAGGTCCTATGACTACACCTTC,CASSPDRSYDYTF
TRBV18,-,TRBJ2-1,TRBD1,TGTGCCAGCTCACCACTTTACAGGGGGGAATTCGATGAGCAGTTCTTC,CASSPLYRGEFDEQFF
TRBV18,-,TRBJ1-2,TRBD1,TGTGCCAGCTCACCGAGGACAGGGTTCCGAGATGGCTACACCTTC,CASSPRTGFRDGYTF
TRBV5-4,-,TRBJ2-7,-,TGTGCCAGCAGCACAGGGTTAGCCGAGCAGTACTTC,CASSTGLAEQYF
TRBV28,once,TRBJ2-7,TRBD2,TGTGCCAGCGGGACTAGCGGTGAGCAGTACTTC,CASGTSGEQYF
TRBV5-6,once,TRBJ2-7,TRBD1,TGTGCCAGCAGCTTACCGACAGGGAATAACGAGCAGTACTTC,CASSLPTGNNEQYF
TRBV5-1,-,TRBJ2-7,-,TGCGCCAGCAGCTTGGACAGGGTGGATCTCGAGCAGTACTTC,CASSLDRVDLEQYF
TRBV27,once,TRBJ2-2,TRBD2,TGTGCCAGCAGTCCCAACGGACTAGCGGGGGGTCTCGGGGAGCTGTTTTTT,CASSPNGLAGGLGELFF
TRBV28,once,TRBJ2-2,TRBD2,TGTGCCAGCAGTCTAGCGGGAGGTTTCGGAAGCACCGGGGAGCTGTTTTTT,CASSLAGGFGSTGELFF
TRBV2,-,TRBJ2-7,-,TGTGCCAGCAGGGGCGTCAGGGTCAGTTCCGAGCAGTACTTC,CASRGVRVSSEQYF
TRBV6-2/TRBV6-3,-,TRBJ1-2,-,TGTGCCAGCAGTCTCCTTTCGGGGAGGGGCTACACCTTC,CASSLLSGRGYTF
TRBV27,-,TRBJ1-1,-,TGTGCCAGCAGTTTCAAGCTACACACTGAAGCTTTCTTT,CASSFKLHTEAFF
TRBV7-2,-,TRBJ2-1,TRBD2,TGTGCCAGCAGCCTCCAAGGGACTAGAGGGAACAATGAGCAGTTCTTC,CASSLQGTRGNNEQFF
TRBV11-3,-,TRBJ2-2,TRBD1,TGTGCCAGCAGCTTAGACTCGGACAGGAGCCTATCCGGGGAGCTGTTTTTT,CASSLDSDRSLSGELFF
TRBV10-3,once,TRBJ1-2,-,TGTGCCATCAGTGACGCAGGGGTCTATGGCTACACCTTC,CAISDAGVYGYTF
TRBV20-1,once,TRBJ2-3,TRBD2,TGCAGTGCTAGTCTCGGCGGGGGGGCGGGGTCAGATACGCAGTATTTT,CSASLGGGAGSDTQYF
TRBV20-1,-,TRBJ1-4,-,TGCAGTGCTCGAGGACAGTGGGTGTTTTTT,CSARGQWVFF
TRBV19,-,TRBJ2-1,TRBD2,TGTGCCAGTAGTTCAGCGGGACTAGCGGGAGGTAGGTCCTACAATGAGCAGTTCTTC,CASSSAGLAGGRSYNEQFF